This T cell receptor (beta chain) was obtained from a study of shared clonotypes between healthy human individuals. This clone appeared once. Its antigen remains unknown. The study's findings and limits: Rarefaction curves obtained for sorted subsets showed sequencing incomplete despite large depth.

The germline V gene encodes CDR1 MNHNS and CDR2 SASEGT. Germline trimming cut 6 bases from V and 2 bases from J; bases unmatched to any gene: 9. This CDR3 contains 15 residues. Sequencing was performed with immunoSEQ multiplex PCR; in TCRdb, only in-frame clones are kept and a portion is missing. The data show hundreds of thousands of clones, with approximately 95% seen just once and over 0.095% held by the top ten. Terminally differentiated effector memory CD45RA+ cells were excluded by CCR7 positive selection of CD45RO-negative cells. The TCR sequence derives from a woman aged 25-40 years in good health. This chain uses TRBV6-1 with TRBJ2-7; TRBD1 matches 8 bases. Sequences were obtained from naive CD8+ T cells sorted from blood. CDR3 nucleotides: TGTGCCAGCAGGGGATGGACAGGGCCTACCTACGAGCAGTACTTC. It is translated as CASRGWTGPTYEQYF.